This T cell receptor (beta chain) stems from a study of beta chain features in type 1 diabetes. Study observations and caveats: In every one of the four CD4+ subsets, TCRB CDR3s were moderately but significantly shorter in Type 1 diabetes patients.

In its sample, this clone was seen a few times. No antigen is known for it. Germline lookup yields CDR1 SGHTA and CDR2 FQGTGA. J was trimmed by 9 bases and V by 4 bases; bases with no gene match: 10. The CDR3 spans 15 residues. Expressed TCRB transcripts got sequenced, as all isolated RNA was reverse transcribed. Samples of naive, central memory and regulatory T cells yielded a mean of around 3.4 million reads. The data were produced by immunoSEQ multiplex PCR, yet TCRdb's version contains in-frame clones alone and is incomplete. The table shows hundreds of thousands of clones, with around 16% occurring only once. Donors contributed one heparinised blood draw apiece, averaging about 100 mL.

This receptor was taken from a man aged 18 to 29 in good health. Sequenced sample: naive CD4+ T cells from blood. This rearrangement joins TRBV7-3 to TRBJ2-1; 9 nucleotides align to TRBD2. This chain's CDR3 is CASSSGLASRSEQFF. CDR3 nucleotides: TGTGCCAGCAGCTCAGGACTAGCGTCCCGGAGTGAGCAGTTCTTC.